This TCR beta chain was documented in a study of shared clonotypes between healthy human individuals. The overall study: Per donor, three plates held CD4 naive cells, three held CD4 memory, two held CD8 naive and one held CD8 memory.

Profiled with immunoSEQ multiplex PCR; TCRdb holds only in-frame clones, not every one. The table records 2,500,000 or so clones, over 85% of them present only once. The V gene lost 2 bases and the J gene lost 10 bases, with 11 bases spanning the gap. This CDR3 region has 12 residues. Germline CDR1 is MDHEN and CDR2 is SYDVKM. The sequencing input was naive CD4+ T cells sorted from blood. Subset of the sample: CD45RA+ positively selected. The chain links TRBV28 to TRBJ1-1, with TRBD1 as a possible D gene (6 bases). This sequence was found in a young man in good health. The CDR3 loop is CASSLGGLRAFF. Here the CDR3 DNA reads TGTGCCAGCAGTTTAGGGGGGCTAAGAGCTTTCTTT.